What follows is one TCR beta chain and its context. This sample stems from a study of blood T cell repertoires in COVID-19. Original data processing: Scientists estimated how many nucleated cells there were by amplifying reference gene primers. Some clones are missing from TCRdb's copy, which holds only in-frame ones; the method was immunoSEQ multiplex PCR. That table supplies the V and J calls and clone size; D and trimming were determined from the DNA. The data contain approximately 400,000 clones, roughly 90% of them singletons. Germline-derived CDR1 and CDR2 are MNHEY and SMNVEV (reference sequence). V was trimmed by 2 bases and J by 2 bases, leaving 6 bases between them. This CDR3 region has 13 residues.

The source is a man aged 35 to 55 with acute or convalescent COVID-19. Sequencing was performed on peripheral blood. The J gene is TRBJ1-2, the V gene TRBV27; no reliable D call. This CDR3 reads CASSLAENYGYTF. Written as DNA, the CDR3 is TGTGCCAGCAGTTTAGCCGAGAACTATGGCTACACCTTC.